The 30 T cell receptor beta chains reported below all come from one sample, sequenced in a study of shared clonotypes between healthy human individuals. Produced via immunoSEQ multiplex PCR; TCRdb's table is partial and in-frame only. The data contain over a million clones, more than 75% of them seen just once; the ten biggest clones take up roughly 0.61%. Specimen: memory CD4+ T cells from PBMCs. The subset: CD45RA-negative fraction. These receptors were collected from a man aged 18 to 29 in good health. Some clones in this sample may be carry-over from other donors' samples.

The V and J genes are TRBV19 and TRBJ1-6, with D hard to call. The CDR3 consists of 12 residues. Trimming pared 7 bases from V and 10 bases from J, leaving 11 bases between. The germline CDR1 and CDR2 sequences are LNHDA and SQIVND (reference sequence). The CDR3 DNA sequence: TGTGCCAGTACGGCAGGACCATCACCCCTCCACTTT. It translates to CASTAGPSPLHF.

The chain combines TRBV5-1 with TRBJ1-3; D unresolved. Germline-derived CDR1 and CDR2 are SGHRS and YFSETQ. The CDR3 spans 16 residues. The V and J ends lost 1 base and 0 bases respectively, with 11 bases between them. CDR3 amino acids: CASSLNPVNSGNTIYF. The CDR3 bases are TGCGCCAGCAGCTTGAACCCGGTCAACTCTGGAAACACCATATATTTT.

A word on this clone: Other nucleotide sequences in the sample specify the same CDR3. The chain recombines TRBV7-3 with TRBJ2-6; D might be TRBD2 (6 bases). V was cut by 0 bases and J by 4 bases, with 13 bases left in between. The CDR3 totals 17 residues. Looked up from germline, CDR1 is SGHTA and CDR2 is FQGTGA. The CDR3 sequence is CASSLTFGGDGANVLTF. The DNA for the CDR3 is TGTGCCAGCAGCTTAACGTTCGGAGGGGACGGGGCCAACGTCCTGACTTTC.

The chain joins TRBV28 to TRBJ2-3; 7 bases match TRBD1. Germline values: CDR1 MDHEN, CDR2 SYDVKM. There are 17 residues in the CDR3. The V segment lost 3 bases and the J segment 6 bases; nucleotides outside the gene matches: 15. The DNA for the CDR3 is TGTGCCAGCAGTTTCTCGCGACAGGGCCGGTTTTCGGATACGCAGTATTTT. Translating gives CASSFSRQGRFSDTQYF.

The rearrangement joins TRBV5-5 to TRBJ2-7, with 10 bases matching TRBD1. The germline V gene has CDR1 SGHKS and CDR2 YYEKEE (reference sequence). V was clipped by 4 bases and J by 6 bases; unmatched bases: 10. The CDR3 extends over 15 amino acids. CDR3: CASSRTGTGVGEQYF. The CDR3 DNA is TGTGCCAGCAGCCGTACTGGGACAGGGGTCGGCGAGCAGTACTTC.

This clone was seen a handful of times. The chain has TRBV20-1 and TRBJ1-2, with D possibly matching TRBD1 (5 bases). V shed 6 bases and J shed 8 bases, with 13 bases lying between them. CDR1 is DFQATT and CDR2 is SNEGSKA in the germline V gene (reference sequence). The CDR3 runs to 11 residues. The CDR3 DNA follows: TGCAGTGCAACAGCAGGGAGGGGCTACACCTTC. Its protein is CSATAGRGYTF.

The V gene is TRBV30, the J gene TRBJ1-4, with D possibly TRBD1 on 5 matching bases. Germline CDR1 and CDR2: GTSNPN and SVGIG (reference sequence). V lost 0 bases and J lost 2, with 7 bases in between. The CDR3 spans 14 residues. The CDR3 region has the DNA TGTGCCTGGAGTGTACGGGGGACTAATGAAAAACTGTTTTTT. This gives the protein CAWSVRGTNEKLFF.

The CDR3 bases are TGTGCCAGCATCCTGTTCAGTAGTTACAATGAGCAGTTCTTC. It encodes CASILFSSYNEQFF. This chain connects TRBV5-6 to TRBJ2-1; D gene uncertain. The CDR3 length is 14 residues. Germline loops: CDR1 SGHDT, CDR2 YYEEEE. V was clipped by 6 bases and J by 4 bases, with 14 bases between them.

In regard to this clone: Just one base apart from a much larger clone, this may be a read error. This same CDR3 is encoded by further DNA sequences in the sample. This CDR3 is CASSLGDRGEQYF. The CDR3 nucleotides are TGCGCCAGCAGCTTGGGGGACAGGGGTGAGCAGTACTTC. The chain joins TRBV5-6 to TRBJ2-7; the match to TRBD1 covers 10 bases. In germline, CDR1 is SGHDT, CDR2 YYEEEE. The CDR3 length is 13 residues. Drawing the rest from reference TRBV5-6 and TRBJ2-7, the complete variable domain is DAGVTQSPTHLIKTRGQQVTLRCSPKSGHDTVSWYQQALGQGPQFIFQYYEEEERQRGNFPDRFSGHQFPNYSSELNVNALLLGDSALYLCASSLGDRGEQYFGPGTRLTVT.

The V gene is TRBV5-4, the J gene TRBJ1-2; D is undetermined. The CDR3 spans 15 residues. Looked up from germline, CDR1 is SGHNT and CDR2 is YYREEE (reference sequence). Deletions cut 0 bases from V and 7 bases from J, with 16 bases between. CDR3 region: CASSLEGRTVAGYTF. DNA for the CDR3: TGTGCCAGCAGCTTGGAGGGCAGGACGGTGGCTGGCTACACCTTC.

The chain has TRBV4-3 and TRBJ1-5; no clear D. The CDR3 length is 14 residues. Trimming removed 3 bases from V and 5 bases from J, with 11 bases in between. Germline assignment: CDR1 LGHNA and CDR2 YSLEER. The CDR3 DNA sequence: TGCGCCAGCAGCCACCATGGAGACTATCAGCCCCAGCATTTT. Its translation is CASSHHGDYQPQHF.

The rearrangement joins TRBV5-4 to TRBJ2-7; possibly TRBD1 for D (6 bases). Germline-derived CDR1 and CDR2 are SGHNT and YYREEE (reference sequence). V lost 4 bases and J 0 bases, leaving 17 bases between the germline ends. There are 16 residues in the CDR3. Written as DNA, the CDR3 is TGTGCCAGCAGCCCACAGGGCCTGCTGAGCTCCTACGAGCAGTACTTC. It yields the protein CASSPQGLLSSYEQYF. Full variable domain (rest looked up from reference TRBV5-4 and TRBJ2-7): ETGVTQSPTHLIKTRGQQVTLRCSSQSGHNTVSWYQQALGQGPQFIFQYYREEENGRGNFPPRFSGLQFPNYSSELNVNALELDDSALYLCASSPQGLLSSYEQYFGPGTRLTVT.

With respect to this clone: This same CDR3 is encoded by further DNA sequences in the sample. The chain employs TRBV5-1 and TRBJ2-1, with D uncertain. Per the germline V gene, CDR1 is SGHRS and CDR2 is YFSETQ. V lost 0 bases to trimming and J lost 0 bases, with 7 bases between them. The CDR3 extends over 15 amino acids. The CDR3 DNA sequence: TGCGCCAGCAGCTTGGAGTCTAGCTCCTACAATGAGCAGTTCTTC. Its translation: CASSLESSSYNEQFF.

This clone showed up just a few times. J is TRBJ2-1 and V is TRBV2; 10 bases agree with TRBD2. From germline, CDR1 is SNHLY and CDR2 FYNNEI. The CDR3 runs to 15 residues. The ends lost 6 bases at V and 5 bases at J; junction bases unmatched: 7. For the CDR3, the DNA is TGTGCCAGCAGGAAAACTAGCGGGACCCACAATGAGCAGTTCTTC. The encoded protein is CASRKTSGTHNEQFF.

This clone was counted between two and nine times. The V and J genes are TRBV28 and TRBJ1-1; D call uncertain. Trimming removed 4 bases at V and 3 bases at J, with 9 bases between. The length of the CDR3 is 13 residues. The germline V gene has CDR1 MDHEN and CDR2 SYDVKM. Written as DNA, the CDR3 is TGTGCCAGCAGTTCCCCGGCGGACACTGAAGCTTTCTTT. It codes for CASSSPADTEAFF.

On this clone: Other DNA sequences in the sample encode the same CDR3. V and J are TRBV28 and TRBJ1-1; D remains unclear. Looked up from germline, CDR1 is MDHEN and CDR2 is SYDVKM. Deletions cut 4 bases from V and 1 base from J, with 10 bases between. CDR3 length equals 14 residues. The CDR3 is CASSSPGENTEAFF. The DNA of the CDR3 is TGTGCCAGCAGTTCTCCGGGAGAGAACACTGAAGCTTTCTTT.

This clone has just one count. This chain connects TRBV28 to TRBJ2-7; D remains unclear. Trimming removed 9 bases from V and 0 bases from J, with 15 bases in between. This CDR3 region has 14 residues. Germline V gives CDR1 MDHEN, CDR2 SYDVKM. The CDR3 nucleotides are TGTGCCAGTAAACGGGCCCTCTTCTCCTACGAGCAGTACTTC. This sequence encodes CASKRALFSYEQYF.

This sequence joins TRBV29-1 and TRBJ1-3, with D hard to call. Per germline, CDR1 SQVTM and CDR2 ANQGSEA. Trimming took 4 bases from V and 3 from J, leaving 7 bases between them. The CDR3 extends over 12 amino acids. Here the CDR3 reads CSVGSYGNTIYF. The CDR3 DNA reads as TGCAGCGTTGGAAGCTATGGAAACACCATATATTTT.

The chain employs TRBV5-5 and TRBJ1-2, with a tentative D call TRBD1 (5 bases). The V end was cut by 0 bases, the J end by 6 bases, with 6 bases between. The CDR3 is 12 residues long. Germline V gene data show CDR1 as SGHKS and CDR2 as YYEKEE (reference sequence). For the CDR3, the DNA is TGTGCCAGCAGCTTGGAGGGACATGGCTACACCTTC. It is translated as CASSLEGHGYTF.

DNA of the CDR3: TGTGCCAGTAGTATACCAGGCCCCCTAGGGCCCCAGCATTTT. Its protein product is CASSIPGPLGPQHF. The V and J genes are TRBV19 and TRBJ1-5; D is undetermined. V gave up 2 bases and J gave up 9 bases, with 14 bases separating them. The CDR3 loop spans 14 amino acids. Per the germline V gene, CDR1 is LNHDA and CDR2 is SQIVND (reference sequence). The full variable domain, in which reference TRBV19 and TRBJ1-5 provide the parts outside the CDR3, is DGGITQSPKYLFRKEGQNVTLSCEQNLNHDAMYWYRQDPGQGLRLIYYSQIVNDFQKGDIAEGYSVSREKKESFPLTVTSAQKNPTAFYLCASSIPGPLGPQHFGDGTRLSIL.

The chain has TRBV28 and TRBJ2-1; tentatively, D is TRBD2 (5 bases). The CDR3 is made up of 10 amino acids. The ends were cut back, 10 bases at V and 10 bases at J, with 11 bases in the middle. Germline CDR1 MDHEN, CDR2 SYDVKM. The CDR3 is CAIGPGEQFF. The DNA for the CDR3 is TGTGCCATCGGACCGGGGGAGCAGTTCTTC.

The rearrangement links TRBV19 to TRBJ1-1; weak D call: TRBD1 (6 bases). CDR1 is LNHDA, CDR2 SQIVND, per germline (reference sequence). The ends were cut back, 5 bases at V and 1 base at J, with 17 bases in the middle. The CDR3 totals 16 residues. In nucleotides, the CDR3 is TGTGCCAGTAGTTCCTCACAGGGAAGAGGGAACACTGAAGCTTTCTTT. Its translation: CASSSSQGRGNTEAFF.

This clone has just one count. Just one base apart from a much larger clone, this may be a read error. The chain is built from TRBV4-3 and TRBJ1-6, with D possibly being TRBD1 (6 bases). V lost 4 bases, J lost 8 bases, and 15 bases lay in between. This CDR3 spans 15 amino acids. Germline V lookup: CDR1 LGHNA, CDR2 YSLEER. The CDR3 spells CASSPMGTPDSPLHF. The CDR3 DNA is TGCGCCAGCAGCCCGATGGGGACACCTGATTCACCCCTCCACTTT.

This clone was found once. A far more abundant clone sits one base away, making this likely a read error. The chain links TRBV29-1 to TRBJ1-1; no reliable D call. CDR3 length: 13 amino acids. The germline gives CDR1 SQVTM, CDR2 ANQGSEA. Deletions cut 8 bases from V and 4 bases from J, with 17 bases between. This chain's CDR3 is CSIAKSSGTEAFF. The CDR3 coding sequence is TGCAGCATCGCAAAATCGTCGGGCACTGAAGCTTTCTTT.

The genes are TRBV5-4 and TRBJ2-1; 8 bases match TRBD2. This CDR3 region has 18 residues. CDR1 and CDR2 from the germline V gene are SGHNT and YYREEE (reference sequence). The V segment lost 1 base and the J segment 0 bases; nucleotides outside the gene matches: 9. As DNA, the CDR3 is TGTGCCAGCAGCTTGAAGTTTCGCGGGAGGTCCTCCTACAATGAGCAGTTCTTC. Translating gives CASSLKFRGRSSYNEQFF. Based on the CDR3 plus reference TRBV5-4 and TRBJ2-1, the full variable domain is ETGVTQSPTHLIKTRGQQVTLRCSSQSGHNTVSWYQQALGQGPQFIFQYYREEENGRGNFPPRFSGLQFPNYSSELNVNALELDDSALYLCASSLKFRGRSSYNEQFFGPGTRLTVL.

The chain couples TRBV7-8 to TRBJ1-4, with D perhaps TRBD1 (6 bases). CDR1 is SGHVS, CDR2 FQNEAQ, per germline. V shed 4 bases and J shed 3 bases, with 18 bases lying between them. There are 17 residues in the CDR3. The CDR3 sequence is CASSSIGGGIANEKLFF. The CDR3 nucleotides read TGTGCCAGCAGCTCCATAGGGGGGGGAATCGCTAATGAAAAACTGTTTTTT.

The sample holds a few counts of this clone. This sequence joins TRBV7-3 and TRBJ2-2; D perhaps matches TRBD2 (5 bases). Germline CDR1 reads SGHTA; CDR2 reads FQGTGA. Trimming took off 0 bases at V and 0 bases at J, with 14 bases between the two ends. This CDR3 has 18 amino acids. This CDR3 reads CASSLTIRGGSNTGELFF. The CDR3 nucleotides are TGTGCCAGCAGCTTAACGATCCGGGGTGGGTCGAACACCGGGGAGCTGTTTTTT. The variable domain in full, completed from reference TRBV7-3 and TRBJ2-2, reads GAGVSQTPSNKVTEKGKYVELRCDPISGHTALYWYRQSLGQGPEFLIYFQGTGAADDSGLPNDRFFAVRPEGSVSTLKIQRTERGDSAVYLCASSLTIRGGSNTGELFFGEGSRLTVL.

This chain uses TRBV5-1 with TRBJ2-1, with TRBD1 matching over 9 bases. This CDR3 has 14 residues. CDR1 SGHRS and CDR2 YFSETQ come from the germline V gene. The J segment lost 4 bases and the V segment lost 5 bases, leaving 4 bases of the junction unmatched. CDR3 DNA sequence: TGCGCCAGCAGGGGGACAGGGAAATACAATGAGCAGTTCTTC. This codes for CASRGTGKYNEQFF.

The chain employs TRBV6-6 and TRBJ1-5; D gene uncertain. CDR1 MNHNY and CDR2 SVGAGI come from the germline V gene (reference sequence). There are 16 residues in the CDR3. V was cut by 4 bases and J by 0 bases, with 13 bases left in between. The CDR3 spells CASSLGTDYSNQPQHF. Written as DNA, the CDR3 is TGTGCCAGCAGTTTGGGTACAGATTATAGCAATCAGCCCCAGCATTTT.

The table lists this clone with a few counts. The CDR3, as DNA: TGTGCCAGCAGTTTAGTTAGCGGGAACTACAATGAGCAGTTCTTC. Translated: CASSLVSGNYNEQFF. The chain has TRBV28 and TRBJ2-1, with 8 nucleotides matching TRBD2. The CDR3 runs to 15 residues. V lost 2 bases to trimming and J lost 3 bases; unmatched junction nucleotides: 3. Germline V lookup: CDR1 MDHEN, CDR2 SYDVKM. Drawing the rest from reference TRBV28 and TRBJ2-1, the complete variable domain is DVKVTQSSRYLVKRTGEKVFLECVQDMDHENMFWYRQDPGLGLRLIYFSYDVKMKEKGDIPEGYSVSREKKERFSLILESASTNQTSMYLCASSLVSGNYNEQFFGPGTRLTVL.